This TCR beta chain emerged from a study of shared clonotypes between healthy human individuals. The germline V gene has CDR1 MNHEY and CDR2 SMNVEV (reference sequence). This CDR3 is 15 amino acids long. V was pared by 5 bases and J by 5 bases, with 16 bases between. The assay was immunoSEQ multiplex PCR, and TCRdb's table has in-frame clones only and misses some. The sample records 470,000 or so clones, 81% being singletons. This clone showed up just once. The chain uses TRBV27 and TRBJ1-5; D perhaps matches TRBD1 (6 bases). Specimen: PBMCs. The TCR was taken from a woman aged 40 to 55 in good health. Some clones in this sample may be carry-over from other donors' samples. The CDR3 spells CASSPNWGGDQPQHF. In DNA, the CDR3 is TGTGCCAGCAGTCCCAATTGGGGGGGCGATCAGCCCCAGCATTTT.